This T cell receptor (beta chain) is drawn from a study of blood T cell repertoires in COVID-19. The CDR3 runs 16 residues. V lost 8 bases, J lost 1 base, and 15 bases lay in between. Germline loops: CDR1 ENHRY, CDR2 SYGVKD. Authors' processing steps: It was from reference gene primer amplification that nucleated cell counts were estimated. Produced via immunoSEQ multiplex PCR; TCRdb's table is partial and in-frame only. V and J calls plus clone size are reproduced from that table; the DNA served to infer D and trimming. This table holds about 100,000 clones, 75% to 95% found once. The clonotype originates from a man aged 18 to 29 with acute or convalescent COVID-19. Input material: peripheral blood. The chain combines TRBV10-3 with TRBJ2-6, with D hard to call. CDR3 coding DNA: TGTGCCATCGGTGTGGGCGCAGGATCTGGGGCCAACGTCCTGACTTTC. Residues: CAIGVGAGSGANVLTF.